These 25 T cell receptor beta chains share one sample of origin, sequenced in a study of molecular identifiers for immune sequencing clone quantification. TCRdb recomputed calls from the PCR reads with MiXCR, one row per CDR3 protein. This table holds under 650,000 distinct CDR3 sequences, 20% found once. Sequences were obtained from naive CD8+ T cells from blood, with Jurkat cell RNA spiked in. Subset denoted: FACS-sorted CD8+CD4-CCR7+CD45RA+ naive T cells. The origin of the receptors is a human donor in good health. Some libraries in this study had Jurkat cell RNA spiked in.

Concerning this clonotype itself: One base away lies a much larger clone, so this may be a sequencing read error. V and J are TRBV29-1 and TRBJ2-1; 7 bases align to TRBD2. V lost 1 base to trimming and J lost 8 bases; unmatched junction nucleotides: 2. Germline CDR1 SQVTM, CDR2 ANQGSEA. This CDR3 comprises 12 residues. The CDR3 sequence is CSVEGRGDEQFF. CDR3 sequence (DNA): TGCAGCGTTGAAGGTCGGGGGGATGAGCAGTTCTTC.

Note on this clonotype: This may stem from a read error, because a much larger clone lies one nucleotide away. The chain recombines TRBV12-3 or TRBV12-4 with TRBJ2-1; perhaps TRBD1 as D (5 bases). V was shortened by 5 bases and J by 12 bases, with 17 bases between the two germline ends. The CDR3 consists of 13 residues. Here the CDR3 reads CASSLQGLDGQFF. The CDR3 DNA follows: TGTGCCAGCAGTCTTCAGGGTTTGGATGGGCAGTTCTTC.

In this sample, this clonotype turned up many times. V and J are TRBV28 and TRBJ2-4; maybe TRBD1 (5 bases). Germline CDR1 and CDR2: MDHEN and SYDVKM. Trimming left V 2 bases short and J 0 bases short, with 8 bases between. This CDR3 region has 15 residues. CDR3 sequence (DNA): TGTGCCAGCAGTTTACCCAGGGTAGCCAAAAACATTCAGTACTTC. Protein sequence: CASSLPRVAKNIQYF. Based on the CDR3 plus reference TRBV28 and TRBJ2-4, the full variable domain is DVKVTQSSRYLVKRTGEKVFLECVQDMDHENMFWYRQDPGLGLRLIYFSYDVKMKEKGDIPEGYSVSREKKERFSLILESASTNQTSMYLCASSLPRVAKNIQYFGAGTRLSVL.

This clonotype was observed at least ten times. The chain links TRBV4-3 to TRBJ2-1; 8 bases fit TRBD1. Germline CDR1 is LGHNA and CDR2 is YSLEER. This CDR3 spans 16 amino acids. Losses at the gene ends were 0 bases for V and 4 bases for J; bases not matched to a gene: 5. The CDR3 spells CASSQDRQGLYNEQFF. The CDR3 DNA follows: TGCGCCAGCAGCCAAGATAGACAGGGGCTTTACAATGAGCAGTTCTTC.

This clonotype was recorded at least ten times. V usage is TRBV20-1 and J usage is TRBJ2-3, with TRBD1 identical over 8 bases. The trim removed 1 base at V and 2 bases at J, leaving 11 bases unmatched. The CDR3 length is 17 residues. Germline CDR1 reads DFQATT; CDR2 reads SNEGSKA (reference sequence). The CDR3 nucleotides are TGCAGTGCTAGAGGCTTTACGACAGGGGCCCCCACAGATACGCAGTATTTT. Residues: CSARGFTTGAPTDTQYF.

A remark on this clonotype: This may be a read error: a much more frequent sequence differs by one nucleotide. The chain links TRBV20-1 to TRBJ2-7; D gene unclear. Trimming cost V 0 bases and J 6 bases, with 9 bases left between them. From germline, CDR1 is DFQATT and CDR2 SNEGSKA (reference sequence). This CDR3 is built from 12 residues. Here the CDR3 DNA reads TGCAGTGCTAGAGATACGGGTGCCGAGCAGTACTTC. Protein product: CSARDTGAEQYF.

The chain links TRBV12-3 or TRBV12-4 to TRBJ2-5; 16 bases are a match to TRBD2. The V gene end was trimmed by 8 bases and the J gene end by 3 bases; junction bases not matched to a gene: 12. The CDR3 is 18 residues long. The CDR3 spells CASHGTSGGAEAEETQYF. The CDR3 DNA follows: TGTGCCAGCCATGGGACTAGCGGGGGGGCCGAGGCGGAAGAGACCCAGTACTTC.

The V and J genes are TRBV19 and TRBJ2-2; tentatively, D is TRBD1 (6 bases). Trimming removed 1 base at V and 7 bases at J, with 16 bases between. There are 16 residues in the CDR3. Germline V gene data show CDR1 as LNHDA and CDR2 as SQIVND (reference sequence). CDR3 sequence reads: CASSIATRGYVGELFF. CDR3 DNA: TGTGCCAGTAGTATAGCTACTAGGGGGTACGTCGGGGAGCTGTTTTTT.

This clonotype was seen ten or more times. This chain connects TRBV28 to TRBJ1-3; D remains ambiguous. Between the trimmed V and J ends, which lost 8 bases and 1 base, there was a span of 18 bases. This CDR3 region has 16 residues. The V gene's germline CDR1 is MDHEN and CDR2 SYDVKM. DNA of the CDR3: TGTGCCAGCTTCGGAGGCAACCCCGGTTCTGGAAACACCATATATTTT. This gives the protein CASFGGNPGSGNTIYF. The full variable domain, with the rest looked up from reference TRBV28 and TRBJ1-3, is DVKVTQSSRYLVKRTGEKVFLECVQDMDHENMFWYRQDPGLGLRLIYFSYDVKMKEKGDIPEGYSVSREKKERFSLILESASTNQTSMYLCASFGGNPGSGNTIYFGEGSWLTVV.

V is TRBV12-3 or TRBV12-4 and J is TRBJ2-1; tentatively, D is TRBD2 (5 bases). Trimming cost V 5 bases and J 0 bases, with 20 bases left between them. The CDR3 is 18 amino acids. The CDR3 loop is CASSPFGRGPSSYNEQFF. In nucleotides, the CDR3 is TGTGCCAGCAGTCCTTTCGGTAGAGGGCCGAGCTCCTACAATGAGCAGTTCTTC.

In this sample, this clonotype turned up many times. V gene TRBV7-9 combines with J gene TRBJ2-1; D is unclear. The CDR3 is 11 residues long. Trimming pared 0 bases from V and 9 bases from J, leaving 3 bases between. The germline V gene encodes CDR1 SEHNR and CDR2 FQNEAQ (reference sequence). CDR3 region: CASSLAGEQFF. In DNA form, the CDR3 reads TGTGCCAGCAGCTTAGCCGGTGAGCAGTTCTTC.

This clonotype occurred a few times. The chain is built from TRBV27 and TRBJ1-6; D remains unclear. The CDR3 spans 16 residues. The V gene lost 0 bases and the J gene lost 0 bases, with 6 bases spanning the gap. Germline V gene lookup returns CDR1 MNHEY and CDR2 SMNVEV (reference sequence). CDR3 nucleotides: TGTGCCAGCAGTTTATCTGAGGGCTCCTATAATTCACCCCTCCACTTT. Residues: CASSLSEGSYNSPLHF.

This clonotype has a count of ten or more. The V gene is TRBV29-1, the J gene TRBJ2-1; TRBD1 aligns across 8 bases. This CDR3 is built from 16 residues. In germline, CDR1 is SQVTM, CDR2 ANQGSEA. V lost 0 bases to trimming and J lost 3 bases; unmatched junction nucleotides: 7. As DNA, the CDR3 is TGCAGCGTTGAAGAAGGACAGGGATCCTTCTACAATGAGCAGTTCTTC. It encodes CSVEEGQGSFYNEQFF.

This clonotype was counted ten times or more. This chain uses TRBV5-6 with TRBJ2-1; D may be TRBD2 (5 bases). Germline V gene lookup returns CDR1 SGHDT and CDR2 YYEEEE. This CDR3 has 15 residues. The V end was cut by 4 bases, the J end by 3 bases, with 14 bases between. Here the CDR3 reads CASSTSGGDYNEQFF. The CDR3 DNA reads as TGTGCCAGCAGCACCTCAGGAGGCGACTACAATGAGCAGTTCTTC.

Concerning this clonotype itself: Here the CDR3 omits its conserved ending phenylalanine or tryptophan, so a read error is the likely source. Because the CDR3's place on the DNA is in doubt, the DNA is left out and the CDR3 is given as listed by TCRdb. The J gene is TRBJ2-7, the V gene TRBV7-8. The CDR3 spans 13 amino acids, including both terminal residues. The germline V gene has CDR1 SGHVS and CDR2 FQNEAQ. The CDR3: CASSLKAAYEQHL.

This clonotype was seen ten or more times. V and J are TRBV28 and TRBJ2-1, with D perhaps matching TRBD1 (5 bases). The length of the CDR3 is 12 residues. Per germline, CDR1 MDHEN and CDR2 SYDVKM. Trimming shortened V by 8 bases and J by 6 bases, and 11 bases separated the two germline ends. CDR3 in amino acids: CASAWGLNEQFF. For the CDR3, the DNA is TGTGCCAGCGCATGGGGCCTCAATGAGCAGTTCTTC.

As for this clonotype: Just one base apart from a much larger clone, this may be a read error. The chain links TRBV3-1 to TRBJ2-5; tentatively, D is TRBD1 (5 bases). Germline-derived CDR1 and CDR2 are LGHDT and YNNKEL (reference sequence). CDR3 length: 14 residues. Trimming shortened V by 5 bases and J by 7 bases, and 17 bases separated the two germline ends. CDR3 sequence (DNA): TGTGCCAGCAGCGGCTGGCTGGGGCTGGGGACCCAGTACTTC. It encodes CASSGWLGLGTQYF.

This clonotype showed up just a few times. This chain uses TRBV19 with TRBJ2-1, with D possibly being TRBD1 (6 bases). The ends were cut back, 3 bases at V and 2 bases at J, with 17 bases in the middle. The CDR3 has 17 amino acids. CDR1 and CDR2 (germline): LNHDA, SQIVND (reference sequence). The CDR3 region is CASSMFTGNRAYNEQFF. The DNA of the CDR3 is TGTGCCAGTAGTATGTTTACGGGGAACAGGGCCTACAATGAGCAGTTCTTC.

There are many counts of this clonotype. The rearrangement uses TRBV27 and TRBJ2-5; 11 bases line up with TRBD2. V dropped 3 bases and J dropped 1; count of bases not matched to a gene: 1. Germline CDR1 reads MNHEY; CDR2 reads SMNVEV (reference sequence). The CDR3 has 15 amino acids. The CDR3 sequence is CASSFGTSGQETQYF. For the CDR3, the DNA is TGTGCCAGCAGTTTCGGGACTAGCGGCCAAGAGACCCAGTACTTC.

This clonotype was counted a few times. This sequence joins TRBV2 and TRBJ2-1; D is unresolved. The ends were cut back, 1 base at V and 2 bases at J, with 6 bases in the middle. The CDR3 spans 14 residues. Per germline, CDR1 SNHLY and CDR2 FYNNEI. CDR3 coding DNA: TGTGCCAGCAGTGAAGGGTTCCCCTACAATGAGCAGTTCTTC. Protein product: CASSEGFPYNEQFF.

The sample holds many counts of this clonotype. J is TRBJ2-6 and V is TRBV11-2; no clear D gene. Per germline, CDR1 SGHAT and CDR2 FQNNGV. The V and J ends lost 4 bases and 0 bases respectively, with 7 bases between them. The CDR3 has 15 residues. The CDR3 protein is CASSSVTSGANVLTF. The CDR3 nucleotides are TGTGCCAGCAGCTCAGTAACCTCTGGGGCCAACGTCCTGACTTTC. Full variable domain (outside the CDR3, taken from reference TRBV11-2 and TRBJ2-6): EAGVAQSPRYKIIEKRQSVAFWCNPISGHATLYWYQQILGQGPKLLIQFQNNGVVDDSQLPKDRFSAERLKGVDSTLKIQPAKLEDSAVYLCASSSVTSGANVLTFGAGSRLTVL.

There are a few counts of this clonotype. The rearrangement joins TRBV9 to TRBJ2-1, with 12 bases lining up with TRBD2. J was trimmed by 10 bases and V by 0 bases; bases with no gene match: 5. The CDR3 runs to 15 residues. From germline, CDR1 is SGDLS and CDR2 YYNGEE. For the CDR3, the DNA is TGTGCCAGCAGCGTAGCTAGCGGGGGGGCGAGGGAGCAGTTCTTC. This gives the protein CASSVASGGAREQFF.

Note on this clonotype: A much larger clone lies one base from this, so it may be a read error. This chain connects TRBV7-9 to TRBJ2-3, with D perhaps TRBD2 (7 bases). CDR1 and CDR2 (germline): SEHNR, FQNEAQ (reference sequence). This CDR3 spans 16 amino acids. The CDR3 loop is CASSTIRGGSTDTQCF. CDR3 sequence (DNA): TGTGCCAGCAGTACCATTAGGGGGGGAAGCACAGATACGCAGTGTTTT.

In its sample, this clonotype was seen a few times. Written as DNA, the CDR3 is TGTGCCAGCTCACCAGGACAGATGTACGAGCAGTACTTC. Its protein is CASSPGQMYEQYF. The V call is TRBV18, the J call TRBJ2-7, with D possibly being TRBD1 (6 bases). V lost 2 bases and J lost 4, with 9 bases in between. Germline V gene data show CDR1 as KGHSH and CDR2 as LQKENI. The CDR3 sequence is 13 residues long. The full variable domain, with the rest looked up from reference TRBV18 and TRBJ2-7, is NAGVMQNPRHLVRRRGQEARLRCSPMKGHSHVYWYRQLPEEGLKFMVYLQKENIIDESGMPKERFSAEFPKEGPSILRIQQVVRGDSAAYFCASSPGQMYEQYFGPGTRLTVT.

Details on this clonotype: Germline and junction disagree at one end, which may indicate a read error. This chain connects TRBV10-2 to TRBJ1-3, with D maybe TRBD1 (5 bases). The CDR3 is 15 amino acids. Germline lookup yields CDR1 WSHSY and CDR2 SAAADI. The CDR3 DNA follows: TGCGCCAGCAGTGAGTCACCAGGGAACCCAGACACCGTATATTTT. It specifies CASSESPGNPDTVYF.